This T cell receptor beta chain was sequenced in a study of T cell repertoires in cytomegalovirus infection. CDR3 size: 16 residues. CDR1 is MGHDK, CDR2 SYGVNS, per germline. Trimming took off 7 bases at V and 2 bases at J, with 20 bases between the two ends. TCRdb used MiXCR to reprocess the reads, holding one entry per CDR3 protein. There are 110,000 or so distinct CDR3 sequences in the sample; 30% occur only once, and around two fifths lies in the top ten. This clonotype was observed a few times. Its matching antigen is unknown. V and J are TRBV25-1 and TRBJ1-2, with D possibly TRBD1 on 5 matching bases. The sample was CD8+ T cells from cultured PBMCs, taken from culture after CMV antigen stimulation. The sequence derives from a human donor in good health (CMV status not recorded). Some clones in this sample may be carry-over from other donors' samples. CDR3: CASKVPGGDLNYGYTF. CDR3 sequence (DNA): TGTGCCAGCAAAGTCCCCGGAGGGGATCTAAACTATGGCTACACCTTC.